The entry below describes one TCR beta chain. Some clones are missing from TCRdb's copy, which holds only in-frame ones; the method was immunoSEQ multiplex PCR. The sample includes 350,000 to 450,000 clones, about nine tenths of them seen just once. Regarding treatment: around 19 received Ad26.COV2.S at low or high dose, single or two shots; about 5 received placebo; per-sample allocation not given. Specimen acquisition occurred on day 63 following the initial vaccine or placebo injection. The donor was a Boston adult aged 18-55 years. Immunization relied on an Ad26 vector, which expressed Wuhan-strain SARS-CoV-2 spike. These data come from a study of Ad26.COV2.S vaccination and SARS-CoV-2 variants. About the study: Enrolled in COV1001, the donor was in the Ad26.COV2.S trial arm, which received the vaccine. Each vaccinee took Ad26.COV2.S intramuscularly, once or twice 56 days apart.

The V end was cut by 3 bases, the J end by 4 bases, with 7 bases between. Germline V gene sequence: CDR1 KGHSH, CDR2 LQKENI. This CDR3 is built from 13 residues. Sequences were derived from peripheral blood, sampled in a trial of Ad26.COV2.S vaccine versus placebo. The TCR was taken from a person aged 18-65 years who received the Ad26.COV2.S COVID-19 vaccine or a placebo. This chain links TRBV18 with TRBJ1-5; no clear D. The CDR3 is CASSPTENQPQHF. In DNA, the CDR3 is TGTGCCAGCTCACCCACAGAGAATCAGCCCCAGCATTTT. Drawing the rest from reference TRBV18 and TRBJ1-5, the complete variable domain is NAGVMQNPRHLVRRRGQEARLRCSPMKGHSHVYWYRQLPEEGLKFMVYLQKENIIDESGMPKERFSAEFPKEGPSILRIQQVVRGDSAAYFCASSPTENQPQHFGDGTRLSIL.